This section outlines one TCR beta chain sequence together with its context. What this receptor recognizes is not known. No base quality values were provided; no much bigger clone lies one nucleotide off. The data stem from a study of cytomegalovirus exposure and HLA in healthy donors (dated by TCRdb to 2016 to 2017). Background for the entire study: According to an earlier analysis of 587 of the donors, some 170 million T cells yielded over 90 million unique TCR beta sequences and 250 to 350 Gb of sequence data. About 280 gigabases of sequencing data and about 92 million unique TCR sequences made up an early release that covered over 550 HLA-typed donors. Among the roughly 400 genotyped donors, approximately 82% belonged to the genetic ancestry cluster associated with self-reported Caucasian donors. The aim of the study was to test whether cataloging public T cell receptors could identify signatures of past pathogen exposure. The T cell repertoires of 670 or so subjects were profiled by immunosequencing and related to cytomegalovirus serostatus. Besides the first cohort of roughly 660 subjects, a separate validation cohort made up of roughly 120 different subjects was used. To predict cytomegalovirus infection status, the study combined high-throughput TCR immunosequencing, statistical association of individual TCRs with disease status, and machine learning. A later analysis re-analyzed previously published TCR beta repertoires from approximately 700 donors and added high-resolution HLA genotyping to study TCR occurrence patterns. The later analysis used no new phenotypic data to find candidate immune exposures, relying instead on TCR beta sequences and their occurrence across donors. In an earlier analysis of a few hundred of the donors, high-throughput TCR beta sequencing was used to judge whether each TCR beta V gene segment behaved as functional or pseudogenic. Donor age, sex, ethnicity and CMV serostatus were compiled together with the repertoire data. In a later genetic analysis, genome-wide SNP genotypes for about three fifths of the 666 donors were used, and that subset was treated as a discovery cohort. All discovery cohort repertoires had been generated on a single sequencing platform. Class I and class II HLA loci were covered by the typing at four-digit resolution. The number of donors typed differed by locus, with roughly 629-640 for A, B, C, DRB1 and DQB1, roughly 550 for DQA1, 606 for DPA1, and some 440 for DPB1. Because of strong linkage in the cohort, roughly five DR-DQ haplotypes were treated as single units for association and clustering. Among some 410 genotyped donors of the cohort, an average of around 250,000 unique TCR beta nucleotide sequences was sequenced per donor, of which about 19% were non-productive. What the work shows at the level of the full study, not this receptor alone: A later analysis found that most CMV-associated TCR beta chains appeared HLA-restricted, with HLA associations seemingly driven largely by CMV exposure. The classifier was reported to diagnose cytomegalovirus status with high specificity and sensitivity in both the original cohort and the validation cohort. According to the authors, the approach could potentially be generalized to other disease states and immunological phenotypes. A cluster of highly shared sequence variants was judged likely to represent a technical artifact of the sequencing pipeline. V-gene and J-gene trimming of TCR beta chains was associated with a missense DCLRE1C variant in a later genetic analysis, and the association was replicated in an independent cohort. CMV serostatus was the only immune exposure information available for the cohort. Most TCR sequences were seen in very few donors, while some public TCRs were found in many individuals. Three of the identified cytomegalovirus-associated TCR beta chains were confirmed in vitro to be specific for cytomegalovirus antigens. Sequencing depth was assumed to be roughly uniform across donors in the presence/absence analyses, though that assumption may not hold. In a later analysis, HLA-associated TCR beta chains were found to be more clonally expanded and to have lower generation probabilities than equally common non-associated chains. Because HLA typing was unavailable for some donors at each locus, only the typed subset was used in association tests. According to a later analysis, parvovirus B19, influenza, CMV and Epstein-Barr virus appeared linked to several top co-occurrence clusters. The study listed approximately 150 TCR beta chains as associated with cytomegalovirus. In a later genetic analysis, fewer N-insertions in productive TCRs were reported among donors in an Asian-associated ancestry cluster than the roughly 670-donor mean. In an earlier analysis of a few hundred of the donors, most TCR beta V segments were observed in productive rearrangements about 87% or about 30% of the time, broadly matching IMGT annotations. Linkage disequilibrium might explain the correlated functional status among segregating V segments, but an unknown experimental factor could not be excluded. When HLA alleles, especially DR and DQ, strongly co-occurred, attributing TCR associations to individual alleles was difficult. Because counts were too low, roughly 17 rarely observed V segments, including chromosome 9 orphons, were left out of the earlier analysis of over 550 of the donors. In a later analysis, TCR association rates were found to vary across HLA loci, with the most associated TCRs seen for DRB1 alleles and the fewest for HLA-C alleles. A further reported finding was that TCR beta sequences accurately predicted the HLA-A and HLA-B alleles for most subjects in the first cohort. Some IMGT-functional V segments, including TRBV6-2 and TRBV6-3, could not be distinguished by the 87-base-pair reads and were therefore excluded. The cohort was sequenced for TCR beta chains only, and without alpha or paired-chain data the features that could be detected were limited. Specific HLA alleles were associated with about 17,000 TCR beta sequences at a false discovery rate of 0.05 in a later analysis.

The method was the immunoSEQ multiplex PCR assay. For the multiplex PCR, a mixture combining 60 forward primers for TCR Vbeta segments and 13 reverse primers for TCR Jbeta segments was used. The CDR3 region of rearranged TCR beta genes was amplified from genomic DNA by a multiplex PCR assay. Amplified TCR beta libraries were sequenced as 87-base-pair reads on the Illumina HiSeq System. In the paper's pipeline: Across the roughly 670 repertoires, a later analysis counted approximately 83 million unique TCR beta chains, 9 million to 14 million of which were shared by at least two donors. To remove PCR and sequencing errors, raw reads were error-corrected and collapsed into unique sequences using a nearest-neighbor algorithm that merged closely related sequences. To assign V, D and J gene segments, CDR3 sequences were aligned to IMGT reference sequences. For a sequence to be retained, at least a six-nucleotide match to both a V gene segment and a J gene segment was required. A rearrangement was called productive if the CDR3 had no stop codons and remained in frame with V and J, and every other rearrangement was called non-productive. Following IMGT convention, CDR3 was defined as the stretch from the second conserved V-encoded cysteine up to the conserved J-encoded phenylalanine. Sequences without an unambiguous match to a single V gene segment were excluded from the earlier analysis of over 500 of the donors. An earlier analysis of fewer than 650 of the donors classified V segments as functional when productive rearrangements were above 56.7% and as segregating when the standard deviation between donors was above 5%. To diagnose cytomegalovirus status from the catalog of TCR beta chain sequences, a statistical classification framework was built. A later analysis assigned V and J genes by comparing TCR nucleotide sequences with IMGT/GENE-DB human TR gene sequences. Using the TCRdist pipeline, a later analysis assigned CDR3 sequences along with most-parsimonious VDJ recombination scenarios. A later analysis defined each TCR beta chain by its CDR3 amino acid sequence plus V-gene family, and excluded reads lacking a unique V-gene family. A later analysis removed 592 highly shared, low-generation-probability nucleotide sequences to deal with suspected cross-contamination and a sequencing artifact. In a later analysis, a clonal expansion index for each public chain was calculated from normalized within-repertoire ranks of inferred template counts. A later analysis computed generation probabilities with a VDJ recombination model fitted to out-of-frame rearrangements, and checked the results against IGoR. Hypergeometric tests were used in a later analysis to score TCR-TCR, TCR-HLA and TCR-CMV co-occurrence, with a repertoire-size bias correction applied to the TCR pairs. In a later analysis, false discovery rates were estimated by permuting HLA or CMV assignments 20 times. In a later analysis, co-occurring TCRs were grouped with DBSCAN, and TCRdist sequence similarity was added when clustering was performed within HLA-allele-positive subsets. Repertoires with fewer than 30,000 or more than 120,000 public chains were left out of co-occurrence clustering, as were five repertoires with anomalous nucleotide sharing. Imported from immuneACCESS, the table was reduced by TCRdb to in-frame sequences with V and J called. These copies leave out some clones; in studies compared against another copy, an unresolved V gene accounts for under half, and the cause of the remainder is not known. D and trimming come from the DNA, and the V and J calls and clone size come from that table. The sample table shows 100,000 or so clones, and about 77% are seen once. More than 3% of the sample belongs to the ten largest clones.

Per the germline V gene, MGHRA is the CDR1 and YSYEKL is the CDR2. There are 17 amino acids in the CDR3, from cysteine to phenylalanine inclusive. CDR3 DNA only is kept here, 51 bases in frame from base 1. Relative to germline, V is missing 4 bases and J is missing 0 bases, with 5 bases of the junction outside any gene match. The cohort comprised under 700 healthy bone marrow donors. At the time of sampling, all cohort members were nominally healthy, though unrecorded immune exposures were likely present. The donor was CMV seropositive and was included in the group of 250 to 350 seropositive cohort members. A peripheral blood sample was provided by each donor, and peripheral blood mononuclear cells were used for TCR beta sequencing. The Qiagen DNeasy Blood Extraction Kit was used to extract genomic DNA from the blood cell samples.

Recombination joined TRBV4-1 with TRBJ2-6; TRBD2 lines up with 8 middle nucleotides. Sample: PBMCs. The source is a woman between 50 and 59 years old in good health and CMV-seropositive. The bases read TGCGCCAGCAGCCCCACTAGCGGTCGCTCTGGGGCCAACGTCCTGACTTTC. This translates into CASSPTSGRSGANVLTF.